The following is a TCR beta chain sequence with its context. Some clones are missing from TCRdb's copy, which holds only in-frame ones; the method was immunoSEQ multiplex PCR. The data contain some 66,000 clones, 70% to 90% of them singletons. The sample originates from a study of blood T cell repertoires in COVID-19. Overall study context: Some COVID-19 samples were acute and others convalescent; all came from the United States, Italy and Spain.

The CDR3 runs 15 residues. Germline lookup yields CDR1 MNHEY and CDR2 SMNVEV (reference sequence). The V segment lost 0 bases and the J segment 10 bases; nucleotides outside the gene matches: 5. The sequence was collected from a human donor with active COVID-19. The donor label of this sample is uncertain. The V gene is TRBV27, the J gene TRBJ2-1; TRBD2 agrees at 11 bases. Input material: peripheral blood. CDR3 protein: CASSLSVAGGGEQFF. CDR3 nucleotide sequence: TGTGCCAGCAGTTTATCAGTAGCGGGAGGGGGCGAGCAGTTCTTC.